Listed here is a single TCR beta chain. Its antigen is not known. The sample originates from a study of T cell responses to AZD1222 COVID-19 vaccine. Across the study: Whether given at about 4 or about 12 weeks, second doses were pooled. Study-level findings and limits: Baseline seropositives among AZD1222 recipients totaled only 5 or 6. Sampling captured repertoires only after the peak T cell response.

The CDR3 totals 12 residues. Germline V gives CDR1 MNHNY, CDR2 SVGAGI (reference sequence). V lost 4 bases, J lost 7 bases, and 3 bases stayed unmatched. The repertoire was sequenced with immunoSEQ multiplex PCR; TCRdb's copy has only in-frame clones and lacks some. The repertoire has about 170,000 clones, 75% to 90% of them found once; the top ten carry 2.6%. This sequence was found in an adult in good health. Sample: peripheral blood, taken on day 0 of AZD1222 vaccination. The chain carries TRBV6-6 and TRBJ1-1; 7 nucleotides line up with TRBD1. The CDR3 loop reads CASSSGTDEAFF. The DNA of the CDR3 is TGTGCCAGCAGTTCGGGGACAGATGAAGCTTTCTTT.